Below, one T cell receptor (beta chain) is given with its context. What it binds is unknown. The entry originates in a study of beta chain features in type 1 diabetes. Looking at the study overall: What patients shared with healthy donors was a similar profile of age, gender and cell yields.

The study, taken as a whole, reports: Sampled from patients, naive, central memory and Treg TCRB repertoires appeared more similar than those sampled from healthy donors. Significant though moderate, a shortening of TCRB CDR3s appeared in all four CD4+ subsets of Type 1 diabetes patients.

Every bit of the isolated RNA underwent reverse transcription, so sequencing read expressed TCRB transcripts. Sequenced naive, central memory and regulatory T cell samples produced an average of roughly 3.6 million reads. Profiled with immunoSEQ multiplex PCR; TCRdb holds only in-frame clones, not every one. The table records a few hundred thousand clones, over 11% of them present only once. Per germline, CDR1 KGHSH and CDR2 LQKENI. The CDR3 has 15 residues. Germline trimming cut 6 bases from V and 8 bases from J; bases unmatched to any gene: 8. The chain joins TRBV18 to TRBJ2-1; 12 nucleotides align to TRBD2. Sequenced: naive CD4+ T cells from blood. This TCR came from a man aged 30 to 45 with type 1 diabetes. DNA for the CDR3: TGTGCCAGCTCTTTCACCGGGACTAGCGGGCATGAGCAGTTCTTC. Translation: CASSFTGTSGHEQFF.